The T cell receptor beta chain described here comes from a study of regulatory T cells in long-lasting Graves disease. As to time point: newly diagnosed GD, antithyroid drugs for less than 3 months. There was RNA extracted from PBMCs, and the TCR library was made from it. TCR beta libraries were built with iRepertoire HTBI primers and Arm-PCR of CDR3 regions. TCRdb independently ran MiXCR on the multiplex PCR reads; one entry per CDR3 protein. The table shows hundreds of thousands of distinct CDR3 sequences, with less than 15% occurring only once. Many counts were recorded for this clonotype. Its antigen is unidentified. Study outcomes and limitations: New patients shared more than 750 public clonotypes, fewer than the roughly 2,700 shared by persistent patients. Persistent cases favored TRBV28, TRBJ1-2 and TRBJ2-5.

The CDR3 has 15 amino acids. The V gene end was trimmed by 4 bases and the J gene end by 4 bases; junction bases not matched to a gene: 6. Germline CDR1 is SNHLY and CDR2 is FYNNEI. This same sample was also taken into another study, of T cells in Graves' hyperthyroidism and ophthalmopathy. In that study: Most clonotypes expanded in the thyroid (above 0.001) were also present in blood.

The sequencing used peripheral blood mononuclear cells (PBMCs), collected at new diagnosis, from a patient treated with antithyroid drugs. The rearrangement uses TRBV2 and TRBJ2-4; 8 bases are shared with TRBD1. This clonotype was sampled from a man aged 30-40 years with Graves disease. As DNA, the CDR3 is TGTGCCAGCAGTGGGACAGGGTTTTTGAAAAACATTCAGTACTTC. Its protein product is CASSGTGFLKNIQYF.